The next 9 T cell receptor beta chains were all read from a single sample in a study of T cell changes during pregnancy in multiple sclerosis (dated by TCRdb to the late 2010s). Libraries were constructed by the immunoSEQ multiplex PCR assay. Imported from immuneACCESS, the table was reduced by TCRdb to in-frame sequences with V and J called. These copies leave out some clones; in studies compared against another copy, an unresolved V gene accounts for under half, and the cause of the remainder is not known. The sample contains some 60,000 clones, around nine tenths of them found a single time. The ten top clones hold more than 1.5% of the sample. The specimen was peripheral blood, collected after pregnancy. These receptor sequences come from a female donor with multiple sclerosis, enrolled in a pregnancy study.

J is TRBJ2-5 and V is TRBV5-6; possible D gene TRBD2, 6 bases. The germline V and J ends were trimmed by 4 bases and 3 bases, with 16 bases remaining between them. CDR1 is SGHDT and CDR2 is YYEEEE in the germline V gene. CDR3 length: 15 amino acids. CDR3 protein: CASSPLGWGEETQYF. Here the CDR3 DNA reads TGTGCCAGCAGCCCCTTGGGATGGGGGGAAGAGACCCAGTACTTC.

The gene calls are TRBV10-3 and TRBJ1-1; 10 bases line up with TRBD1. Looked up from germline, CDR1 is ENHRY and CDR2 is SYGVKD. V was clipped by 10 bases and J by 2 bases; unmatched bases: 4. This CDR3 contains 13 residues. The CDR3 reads CATMTGGNTEAFF. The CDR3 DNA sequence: TGTGCCACTATGACAGGGGGCAACACTGAAGCTTTCTTT.

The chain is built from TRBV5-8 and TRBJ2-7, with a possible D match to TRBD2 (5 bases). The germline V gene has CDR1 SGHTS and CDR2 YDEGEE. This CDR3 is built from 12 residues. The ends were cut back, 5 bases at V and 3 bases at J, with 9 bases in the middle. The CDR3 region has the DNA TGTGCCAGCAGATCAGGAGGCTACGAGCAGTACTTC. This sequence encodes CASRSGGYEQYF.

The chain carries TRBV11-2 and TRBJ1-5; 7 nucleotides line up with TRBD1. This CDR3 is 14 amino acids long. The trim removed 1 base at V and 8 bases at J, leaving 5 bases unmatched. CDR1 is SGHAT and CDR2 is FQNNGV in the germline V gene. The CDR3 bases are TGTGCCAGCAGCTTAGCGACAGGGCTGGAGCCCCAGCATTTT. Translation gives CASSLATGLEPQHF.

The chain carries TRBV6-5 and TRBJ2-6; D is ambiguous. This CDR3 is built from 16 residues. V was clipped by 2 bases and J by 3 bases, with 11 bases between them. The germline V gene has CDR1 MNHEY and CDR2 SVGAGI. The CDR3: CASSYLALGGANVLTF. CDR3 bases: TGTGCCAGCAGTTACCTCGCACTTGGTGGGGCCAACGTCCTGACTTTC.

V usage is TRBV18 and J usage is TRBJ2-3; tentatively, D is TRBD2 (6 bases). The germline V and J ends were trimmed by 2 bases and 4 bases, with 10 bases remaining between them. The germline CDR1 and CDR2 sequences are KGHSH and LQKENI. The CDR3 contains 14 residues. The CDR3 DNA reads TGTGCCAGCTCACCAGCCGGGAGCCCAGATACGCAGTATTTT. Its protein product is CASSPAGSPDTQYF.

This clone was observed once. In DNA form, the CDR3 reads TGTGCCAGCAGCGCCGGTGGCTATGGCTACACCTTC. Its protein product is CASSAGGYGYTF. The chain employs TRBV11-1 and TRBJ1-2; D is uncertain. The CDR3 has 12 residues. V lost 5 bases and J 4 bases, leaving 8 bases between the germline ends. The germline V gene encodes CDR1 SGHAT and CDR2 FQDESV (reference sequence).

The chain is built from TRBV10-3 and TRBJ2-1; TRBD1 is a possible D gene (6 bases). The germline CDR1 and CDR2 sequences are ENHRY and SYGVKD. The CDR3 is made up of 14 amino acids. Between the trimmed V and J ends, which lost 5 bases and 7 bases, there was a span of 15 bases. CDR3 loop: CAISLNTGWNEQFF. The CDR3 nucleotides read TGTGCCATCAGTTTAAATACAGGGTGGAATGAGCAGTTCTTC.

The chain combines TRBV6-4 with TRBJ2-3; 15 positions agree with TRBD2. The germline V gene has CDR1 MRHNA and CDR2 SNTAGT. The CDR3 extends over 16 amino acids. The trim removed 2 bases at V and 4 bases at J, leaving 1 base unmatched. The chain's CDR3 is CASSDGTSGGPDTQYF. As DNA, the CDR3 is TGTGCCAGCAGTGACGGGACTAGCGGGGGGCCAGATACGCAGTATTTT.